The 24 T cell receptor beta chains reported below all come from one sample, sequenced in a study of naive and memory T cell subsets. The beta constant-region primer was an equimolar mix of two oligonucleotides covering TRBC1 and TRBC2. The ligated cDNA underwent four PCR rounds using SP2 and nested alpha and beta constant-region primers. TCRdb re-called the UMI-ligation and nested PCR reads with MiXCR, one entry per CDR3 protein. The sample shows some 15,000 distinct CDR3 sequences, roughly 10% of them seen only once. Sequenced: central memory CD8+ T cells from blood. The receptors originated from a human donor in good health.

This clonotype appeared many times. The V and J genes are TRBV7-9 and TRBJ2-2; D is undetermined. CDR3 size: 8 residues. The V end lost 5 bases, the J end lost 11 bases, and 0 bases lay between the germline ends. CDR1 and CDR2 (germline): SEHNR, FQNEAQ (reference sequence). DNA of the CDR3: TGTGCCAGCAGCGAGCTGTTTTTT. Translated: CASSELFF.

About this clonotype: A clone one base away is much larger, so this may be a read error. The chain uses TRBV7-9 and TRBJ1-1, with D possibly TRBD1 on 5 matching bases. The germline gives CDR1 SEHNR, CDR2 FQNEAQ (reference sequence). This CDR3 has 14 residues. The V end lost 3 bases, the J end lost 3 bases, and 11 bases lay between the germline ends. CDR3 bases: TGTGCCAGCAGCTTCGTCGAGGGGCACACTGAAGCTTTCTTT. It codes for CASSFVEGHTEAFF.

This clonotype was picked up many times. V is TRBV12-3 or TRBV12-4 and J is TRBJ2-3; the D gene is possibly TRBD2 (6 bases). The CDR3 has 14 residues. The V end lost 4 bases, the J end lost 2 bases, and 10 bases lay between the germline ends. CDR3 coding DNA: TGTGCCAGCAGTTCATTAGCGGCCACAGATACGCAGTATTTT. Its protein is CASSSLAATDTQYF.

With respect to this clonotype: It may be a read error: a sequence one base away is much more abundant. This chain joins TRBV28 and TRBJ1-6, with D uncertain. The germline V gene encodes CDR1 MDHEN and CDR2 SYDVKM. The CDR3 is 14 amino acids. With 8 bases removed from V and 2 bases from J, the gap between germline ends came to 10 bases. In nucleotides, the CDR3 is TGTGCCAGCGGCAGCAGCGCCTATAATTCACCCCTCCACTTT. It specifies CASGSSAYNSPLHF.

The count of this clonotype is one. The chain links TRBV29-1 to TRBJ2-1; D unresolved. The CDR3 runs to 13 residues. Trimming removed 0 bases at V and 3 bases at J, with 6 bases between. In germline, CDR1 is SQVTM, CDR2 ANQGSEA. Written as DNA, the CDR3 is TGCAGCGTTGAAGAGGCGGACTACAATGAGCAGTTCTTC. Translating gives CSVEEADYNEQFF.

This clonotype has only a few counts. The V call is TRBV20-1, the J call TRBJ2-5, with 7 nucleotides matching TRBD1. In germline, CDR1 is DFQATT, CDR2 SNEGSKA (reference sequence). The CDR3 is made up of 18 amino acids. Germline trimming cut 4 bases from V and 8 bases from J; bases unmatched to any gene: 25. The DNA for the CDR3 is TGCAGTGCTAAGGGACCGAACAAACCGGGACAGCCTGAGCTTACCCAGTACTTC. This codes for CSAKGPNKPGQPELTQYF.

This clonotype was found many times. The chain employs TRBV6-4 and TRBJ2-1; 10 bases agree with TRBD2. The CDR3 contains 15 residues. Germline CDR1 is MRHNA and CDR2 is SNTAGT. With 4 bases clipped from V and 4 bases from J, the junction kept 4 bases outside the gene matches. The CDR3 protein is CASSGTSGDYNEQFF. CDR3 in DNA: TGTGCCAGCAGTGGTACTAGCGGGGATTACAATGAGCAGTTCTTC.

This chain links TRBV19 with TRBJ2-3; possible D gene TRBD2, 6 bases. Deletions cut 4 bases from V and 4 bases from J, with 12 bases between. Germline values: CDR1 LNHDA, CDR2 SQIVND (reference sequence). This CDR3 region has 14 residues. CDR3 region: CASSTSTGADTQYF. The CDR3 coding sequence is TGTGCCAGTAGTACCAGTACGGGAGCAGATACGCAGTATTTT. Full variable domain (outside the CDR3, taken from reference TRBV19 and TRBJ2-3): DGGITQSPKYLFRKEGQNVTLSCEQNLNHDAMYWYRQDPGQGLRLIYYSQIVNDFQKGDIAEGYSVSREKKESFPLTVTSAQKNPTAFYLCASSTSTGADTQYFGPGTRLTVL.

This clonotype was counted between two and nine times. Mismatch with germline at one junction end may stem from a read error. The CDR3 DNA reads TGTGCCTGGAGTGGACCCGGGACTAGTTTTTCCTTC. This codes for CAWSGPGTSFSF. The chain couples TRBV30 to TRBJ2-1, with TRBD2 matching 8 bases. The CDR3 totals 12 residues. Germline CDR1 GTSNPN, CDR2 SVGIG (reference sequence).

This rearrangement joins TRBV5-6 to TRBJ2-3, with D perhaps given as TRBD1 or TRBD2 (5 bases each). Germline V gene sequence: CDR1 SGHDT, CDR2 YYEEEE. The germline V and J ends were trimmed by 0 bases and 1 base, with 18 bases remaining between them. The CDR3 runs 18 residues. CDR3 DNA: TGTGCCAGCAGCTTGGCCTCGGGACGGGGACGTCGCACAGATACGCAGTATTTT. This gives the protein CASSLASGRGRRTDTQYF. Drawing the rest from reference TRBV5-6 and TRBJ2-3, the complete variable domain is DAGVTQSPTHLIKTRGQQVTLRCSPKSGHDTVSWYQQALGQGPQFIFQYYEEEERQRGNFPDRFSGHQFPNYSSELNVNALLLGDSALYLCASSLASGRGRRTDTQYFGPGTRLTVL.

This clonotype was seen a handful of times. CDR3 protein: CSASRARDLTGELFF. The CDR3 bases are TGCAGTGCTAGTCGGGCCCGGGACCTCACCGGGGAGCTGTTTTTT. The chain carries TRBV20-1 and TRBJ2-2; D assignment may be TRBD1 or TRBD2 (5 bases each). CDR1 is DFQATT, CDR2 SNEGSKA, per germline (reference sequence). Trimming took off 3 bases at V and 4 bases at J, with 15 bases between the two ends. This CDR3 region has 15 residues.

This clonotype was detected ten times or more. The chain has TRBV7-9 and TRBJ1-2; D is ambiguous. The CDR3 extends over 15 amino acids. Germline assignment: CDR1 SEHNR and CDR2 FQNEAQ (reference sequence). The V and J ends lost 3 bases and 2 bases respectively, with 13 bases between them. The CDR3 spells CASSFAADSNYGYTF. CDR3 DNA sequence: TGTGCCAGCAGCTTCGCGGCGGATTCGAACTATGGCTACACCTTC.

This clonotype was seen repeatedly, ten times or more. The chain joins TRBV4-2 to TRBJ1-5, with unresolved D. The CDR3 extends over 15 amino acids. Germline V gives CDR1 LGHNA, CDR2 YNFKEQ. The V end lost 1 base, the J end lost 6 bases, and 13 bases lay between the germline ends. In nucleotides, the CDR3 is TGTGCCAGCAGCCAAGTCCCGGGAGAGGCTCAGCCCCAGCATTTT. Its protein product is CASSQVPGEAQPQHF.

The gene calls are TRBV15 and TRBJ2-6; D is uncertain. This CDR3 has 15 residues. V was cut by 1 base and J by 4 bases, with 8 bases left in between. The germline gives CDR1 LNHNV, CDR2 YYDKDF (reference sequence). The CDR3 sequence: CATSRGFGGANVLTF. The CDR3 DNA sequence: TGTGCCACCAGCAGAGGGTTTGGGGGGGCCAACGTCCTGACTTTC. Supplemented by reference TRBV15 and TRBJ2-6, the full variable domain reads DAMVIQNPRYQVTQFGKPVTLSCSQTLNHNVMYWYQQKSSQAPKLLFHYYDKDFNNEADTPDNFQSRRPNTSFCFLDIRSPGLGDTAMYLCATSRGFGGANVLTFGAGSRLTVL.

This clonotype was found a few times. CDR3: CASQGNTEAFF. The CDR3 bases are TGCGCCAGCCAAGGGAACACTGAAGCTTTCTTT. This chain connects TRBV4-3 to TRBJ1-1; D is uncertain. This CDR3 is 11 amino acids long. Germline V lookup: CDR1 LGHNA, CDR2 YSLEER. V lost 8 bases to trimming and J lost 1 base, with 5 bases between them.

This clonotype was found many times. This CDR3 is CASSLTGTGKAGYTF. The CDR3 nucleotides read TGTGCCAGCAGCTTAACGGGGACAGGGAAGGCGGGCTACACCTTC. This rearrangement joins TRBV7-3 to TRBJ1-2; TRBD1 matches 9 bases. The CDR3 loop spans 15 amino acids. V shed 0 bases, J shed 8 bases, and the junction held 7 bases outside the gene matches. The germline V gene has CDR1 SGHTA and CDR2 FQGTGA.

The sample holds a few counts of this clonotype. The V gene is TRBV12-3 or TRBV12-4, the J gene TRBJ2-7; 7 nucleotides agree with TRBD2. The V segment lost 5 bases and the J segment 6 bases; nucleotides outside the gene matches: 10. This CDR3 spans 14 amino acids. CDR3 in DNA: TGTGCCAGCAGTATTTGGACGGGAGGTGGCGAGCAGTACTTC. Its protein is CASSIWTGGGEQYF.

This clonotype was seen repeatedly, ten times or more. The CDR3 reads CASSQEDRGIYNEQFF. The CDR3 DNA sequence: TGTGCCAGCAGCCAAGAGGACAGGGGAATCTACAATGAGCAGTTCTTC. The chain links TRBV14 to TRBJ2-1; 9 nucleotides line up with TRBD1. After removal of 0 bases from V and 3 bases from J, the junction contained 3 bases not matched to a gene. CDR1 and CDR2 from the germline V gene are SGHDN and FVKESK. The CDR3 spans 16 residues. Full variable domain (outside the CDR3, taken from reference TRBV14 and TRBJ2-1): EAGVTQFPSHSVIEKGQTVTLRCDPISGHDNLYWYRRVMGKEIKFLLHFVKESKQDESGMPNNRFLAERTGGTYSTLKVQPAELEDSGVYFCASSQEDRGIYNEQFFGPGTRLTVL.

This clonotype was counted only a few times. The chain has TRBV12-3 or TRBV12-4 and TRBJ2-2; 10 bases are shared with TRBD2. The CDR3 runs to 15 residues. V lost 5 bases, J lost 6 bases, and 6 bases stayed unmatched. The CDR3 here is CASSILAGGSGELFF. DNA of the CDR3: TGTGCCAGCAGTATTTTAGCGGGAGGCTCCGGGGAGCTGTTTTTT.

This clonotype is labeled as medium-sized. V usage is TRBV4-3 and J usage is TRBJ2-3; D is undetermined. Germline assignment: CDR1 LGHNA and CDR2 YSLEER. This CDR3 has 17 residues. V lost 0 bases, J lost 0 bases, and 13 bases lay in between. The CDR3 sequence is CASSQDGSGSSTDTQYF. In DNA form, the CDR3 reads TGCGCCAGCAGCCAAGATGGAAGTGGATCTAGCACAGATACGCAGTATTTT.

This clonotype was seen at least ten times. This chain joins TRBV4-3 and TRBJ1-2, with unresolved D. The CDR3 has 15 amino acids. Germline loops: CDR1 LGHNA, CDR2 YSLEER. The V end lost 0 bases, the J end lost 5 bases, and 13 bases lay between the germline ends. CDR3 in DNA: TGCGCCAGCAGCCAAGAGATACAGTCGGCATATGGCTACACCTTC. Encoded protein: CASSQEIQSAYGYTF.

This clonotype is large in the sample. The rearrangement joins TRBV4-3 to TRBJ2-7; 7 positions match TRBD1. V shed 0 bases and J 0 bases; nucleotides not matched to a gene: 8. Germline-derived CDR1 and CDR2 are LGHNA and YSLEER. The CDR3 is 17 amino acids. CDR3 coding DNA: TGCGCCAGCAGCCAAGAACAGGGGCCCACAATCTCCTACGAGCAGTACTTC. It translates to CASSQEQGPTISYEQYF.

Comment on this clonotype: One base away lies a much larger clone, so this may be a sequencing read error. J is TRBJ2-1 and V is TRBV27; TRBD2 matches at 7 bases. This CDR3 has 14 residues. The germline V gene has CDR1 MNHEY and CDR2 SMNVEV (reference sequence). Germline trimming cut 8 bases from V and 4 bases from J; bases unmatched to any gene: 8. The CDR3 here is CASSWRERYNEQFF. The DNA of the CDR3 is TGTGCCAGCTCGTGGCGGGAGAGGTACAATGAGCAGTTCTTC.

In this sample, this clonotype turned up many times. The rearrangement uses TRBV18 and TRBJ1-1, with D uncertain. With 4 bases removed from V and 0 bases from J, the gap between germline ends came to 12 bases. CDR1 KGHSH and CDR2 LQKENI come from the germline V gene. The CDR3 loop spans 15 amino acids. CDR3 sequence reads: CASSLPLRLNTEAFF. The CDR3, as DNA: TGTGCCAGCTCACTCCCCCTAAGACTGAACACTGAAGCTTTCTTT. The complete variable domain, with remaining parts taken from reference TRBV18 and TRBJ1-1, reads NAGVMQNPRHLVRRRGQEARLRCSPMKGHSHVYWYRQLPEEGLKFMVYLQKENIIDESGMPKERFSAEFPKEGPSILRIQQVVRGDSAAYFCASSLPLRLNTEAFFGQGTRLTVV.